This T cell receptor (beta chain) was retrieved from a study of cytomegalovirus exposure and HLA in healthy donors. On the study more broadly: Out of 150 million to 200 million T cells, an earlier analysis found 117 million unique TCR beta sequences in total. Study observations and caveats: An observed cluster of highly shared sequence variants was recorded as a likely sequencing artifact. TCR beta V- and J-gene trimming, according to a later analysis, was linked to a missense DCLRE1C variant. In an earlier analysis, in some 500 donors, most V segments appeared productive either ~90% or ~30% of the time.

The CDR3 sequence is 15 residues long. The germline V gene has CDR1 LNHNV and CDR2 YYDKDF (reference sequence). J lost 3 bases, V lost 1 base, and 1 base had no gene match. Details on this clone: Its specificity is not known.

13 Jbeta primers and 60 Vbeta primers were used for the PCR. Method: immunoSEQ multiplex PCR; TCRdb's copy keeps in-frame clones and lacks some. In the table there are 200,000 or so clones, approximately 83% of which are singletons. The TCR was taken from a boy aged 2 to 10 in good health and CMV-seronegative. The sample was PBMCs. The V gene is TRBV15, the J gene TRBJ2-3; 10 bases agree with TRBD2. The CDR3 loop reads CATSRASGGTDTQYF. The CDR3 bases are TGTGCCACCAGCAGAGCTAGCGGGGGAACAGATACGCAGTATTTT.